This T cell receptor beta chain was found in a study of blood T cell repertoires in COVID-19. Turning to the study itself: Whether acute or convalescent, the COVID-19 samples came from the United States, Italy and Spain. PBMCs, B-cell-depleted T cells, or T cells were the source of the cDNA or gDNA that made up the material.

V was clipped by 2 bases and J by 5 bases, with 15 bases between them. Germline loops: CDR1 MNHNS, CDR2 SASEGT. The CDR3 is made up of 16 amino acids. Authors' processing steps: Reference gene primer amplification gave nucleated cell count estimates. Clones were sequenced by immunoSEQ multiplex PCR, and TCRdb holds only the in-frame ones, with some missing. That table furnishes V, J and clone size, whereas the DNA furnished D and trimming. The sample records 62,000 or so clones, 86% being singletons. The clonotype was recovered from a woman aged 60-75 years with acute or convalescent COVID-19. This rearrangement joins TRBV6-1 to TRBJ1-4; the D is unclear. The sample comprised peripheral blood. This CDR3 reads CASSEYGEELNEKLFF. Written as DNA, the CDR3 is TGTGCCAGCAGTGAATACGGCGAAGAACTAAATGAAAAACTGTTTTTT.